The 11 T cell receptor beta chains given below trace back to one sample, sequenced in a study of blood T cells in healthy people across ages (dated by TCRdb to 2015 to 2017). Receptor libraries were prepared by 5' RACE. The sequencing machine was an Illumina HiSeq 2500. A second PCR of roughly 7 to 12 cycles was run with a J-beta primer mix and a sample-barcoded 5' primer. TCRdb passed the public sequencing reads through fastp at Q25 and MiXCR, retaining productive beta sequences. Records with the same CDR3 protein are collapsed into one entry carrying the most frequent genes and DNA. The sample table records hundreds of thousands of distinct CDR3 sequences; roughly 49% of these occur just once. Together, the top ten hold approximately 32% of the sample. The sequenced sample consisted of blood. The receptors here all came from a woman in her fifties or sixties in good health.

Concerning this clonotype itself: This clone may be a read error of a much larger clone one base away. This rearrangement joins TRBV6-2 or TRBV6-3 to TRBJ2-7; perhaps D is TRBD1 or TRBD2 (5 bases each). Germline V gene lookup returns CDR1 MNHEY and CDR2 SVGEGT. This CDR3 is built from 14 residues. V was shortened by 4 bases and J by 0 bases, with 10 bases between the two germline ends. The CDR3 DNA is TGTGCCAGCAGTTGGGACGGGGACTCCTACGAGCAGTACTTC. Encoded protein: CASSWDGDSYEQYF.

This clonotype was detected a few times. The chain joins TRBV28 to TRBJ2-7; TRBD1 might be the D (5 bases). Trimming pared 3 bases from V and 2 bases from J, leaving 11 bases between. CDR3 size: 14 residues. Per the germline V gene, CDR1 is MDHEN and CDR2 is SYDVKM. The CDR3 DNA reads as TGTGCCAGCAGTTTTTCAGACAGAACCTACGAGCAGTACTTC. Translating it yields CASSFSDRTYEQYF.

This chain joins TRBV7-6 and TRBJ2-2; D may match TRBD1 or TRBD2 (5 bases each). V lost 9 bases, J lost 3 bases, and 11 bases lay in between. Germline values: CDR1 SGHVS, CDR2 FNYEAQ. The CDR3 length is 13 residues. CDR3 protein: CASTMGDTGELFF. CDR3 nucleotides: TGTGCCAGTACCATGGGGGACACCGGGGAGCTGTTTTTT.

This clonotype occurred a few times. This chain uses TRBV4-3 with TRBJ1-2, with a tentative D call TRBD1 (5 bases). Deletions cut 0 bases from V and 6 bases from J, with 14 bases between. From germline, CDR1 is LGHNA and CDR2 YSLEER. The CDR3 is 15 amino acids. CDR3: CASSQDQGVPNGYTF. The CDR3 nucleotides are TGCGCCAGCAGCCAAGACCAGGGAGTCCCCAATGGCTACACCTTC.

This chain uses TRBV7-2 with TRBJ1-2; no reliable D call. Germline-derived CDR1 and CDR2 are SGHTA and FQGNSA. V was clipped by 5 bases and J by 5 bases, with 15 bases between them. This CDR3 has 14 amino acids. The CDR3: CASSPTRVGYGYTF. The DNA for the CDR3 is TGTGCCAGCAGCCCAACCCGGGTAGGGTATGGCTACACCTTC.

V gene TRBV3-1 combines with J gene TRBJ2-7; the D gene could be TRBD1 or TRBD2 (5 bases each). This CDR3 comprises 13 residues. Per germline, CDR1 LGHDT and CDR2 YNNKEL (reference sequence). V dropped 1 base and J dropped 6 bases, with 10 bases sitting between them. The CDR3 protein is CASSQGAGGEQYF. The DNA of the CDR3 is TGTGCCAGCAGCCAAGGGGCTGGGGGCGAGCAGTACTTC.

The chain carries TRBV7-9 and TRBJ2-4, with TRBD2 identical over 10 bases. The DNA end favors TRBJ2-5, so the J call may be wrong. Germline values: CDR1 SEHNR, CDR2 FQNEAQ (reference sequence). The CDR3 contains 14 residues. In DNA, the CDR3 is TGTGCCAGCAGCTTAACTAGCGGGATGGAGACCCAGTACTTC. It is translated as CASSLTSGMETQYF.

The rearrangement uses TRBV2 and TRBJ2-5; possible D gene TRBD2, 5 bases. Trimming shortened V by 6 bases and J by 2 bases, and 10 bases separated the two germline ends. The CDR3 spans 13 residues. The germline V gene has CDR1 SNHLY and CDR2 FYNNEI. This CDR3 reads CASRRVFQETQYF. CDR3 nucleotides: TGTGCCAGCAGGCGGGTCTTTCAAGAGACCCAGTACTTC.

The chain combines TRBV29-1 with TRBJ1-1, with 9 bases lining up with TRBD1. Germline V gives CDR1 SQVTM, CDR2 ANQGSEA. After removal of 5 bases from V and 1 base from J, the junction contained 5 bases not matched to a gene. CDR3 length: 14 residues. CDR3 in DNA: TGCAGCGTTTACAGGGGGCAGGGGAACACTGAAGCTTTCTTT. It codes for CSVYRGQGNTEAFF. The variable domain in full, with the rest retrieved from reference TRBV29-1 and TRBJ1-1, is SAVISQKPSRDICQRGTSLTIQCQVDSQVTMMFWYRQQPGQSLTLIATANQGSEATYESGFVIDKFPISRPNLTFSTLTVSNMSPEDSSIYLCSVYRGQGNTEAFFGQGTRLTVV.

CDR3: CASSLRDGDEQFF. In DNA form, the CDR3 reads TGTGCCAGCAGCTTAAGGGACGGGGATGAGCAGTTCTTC. The V call is TRBV7-3, the J call TRBJ2-1; D is perhaps TRBD1 or TRBD2 (5 bases each). The CDR3 is made up of 13 amino acids. V was shortened by 1 base and J by 8 bases, with 9 bases between the two germline ends. Germline CDR1 SGHTA, CDR2 FQGTGA.

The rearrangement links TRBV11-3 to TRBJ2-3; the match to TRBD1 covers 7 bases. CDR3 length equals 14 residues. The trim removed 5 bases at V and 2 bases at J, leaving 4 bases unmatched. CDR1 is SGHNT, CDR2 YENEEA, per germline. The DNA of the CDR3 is TGTGCCAGCAGCCCGGGACAGCTCACAGATACGCAGTATTTT. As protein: CASSPGQLTDTQYF.